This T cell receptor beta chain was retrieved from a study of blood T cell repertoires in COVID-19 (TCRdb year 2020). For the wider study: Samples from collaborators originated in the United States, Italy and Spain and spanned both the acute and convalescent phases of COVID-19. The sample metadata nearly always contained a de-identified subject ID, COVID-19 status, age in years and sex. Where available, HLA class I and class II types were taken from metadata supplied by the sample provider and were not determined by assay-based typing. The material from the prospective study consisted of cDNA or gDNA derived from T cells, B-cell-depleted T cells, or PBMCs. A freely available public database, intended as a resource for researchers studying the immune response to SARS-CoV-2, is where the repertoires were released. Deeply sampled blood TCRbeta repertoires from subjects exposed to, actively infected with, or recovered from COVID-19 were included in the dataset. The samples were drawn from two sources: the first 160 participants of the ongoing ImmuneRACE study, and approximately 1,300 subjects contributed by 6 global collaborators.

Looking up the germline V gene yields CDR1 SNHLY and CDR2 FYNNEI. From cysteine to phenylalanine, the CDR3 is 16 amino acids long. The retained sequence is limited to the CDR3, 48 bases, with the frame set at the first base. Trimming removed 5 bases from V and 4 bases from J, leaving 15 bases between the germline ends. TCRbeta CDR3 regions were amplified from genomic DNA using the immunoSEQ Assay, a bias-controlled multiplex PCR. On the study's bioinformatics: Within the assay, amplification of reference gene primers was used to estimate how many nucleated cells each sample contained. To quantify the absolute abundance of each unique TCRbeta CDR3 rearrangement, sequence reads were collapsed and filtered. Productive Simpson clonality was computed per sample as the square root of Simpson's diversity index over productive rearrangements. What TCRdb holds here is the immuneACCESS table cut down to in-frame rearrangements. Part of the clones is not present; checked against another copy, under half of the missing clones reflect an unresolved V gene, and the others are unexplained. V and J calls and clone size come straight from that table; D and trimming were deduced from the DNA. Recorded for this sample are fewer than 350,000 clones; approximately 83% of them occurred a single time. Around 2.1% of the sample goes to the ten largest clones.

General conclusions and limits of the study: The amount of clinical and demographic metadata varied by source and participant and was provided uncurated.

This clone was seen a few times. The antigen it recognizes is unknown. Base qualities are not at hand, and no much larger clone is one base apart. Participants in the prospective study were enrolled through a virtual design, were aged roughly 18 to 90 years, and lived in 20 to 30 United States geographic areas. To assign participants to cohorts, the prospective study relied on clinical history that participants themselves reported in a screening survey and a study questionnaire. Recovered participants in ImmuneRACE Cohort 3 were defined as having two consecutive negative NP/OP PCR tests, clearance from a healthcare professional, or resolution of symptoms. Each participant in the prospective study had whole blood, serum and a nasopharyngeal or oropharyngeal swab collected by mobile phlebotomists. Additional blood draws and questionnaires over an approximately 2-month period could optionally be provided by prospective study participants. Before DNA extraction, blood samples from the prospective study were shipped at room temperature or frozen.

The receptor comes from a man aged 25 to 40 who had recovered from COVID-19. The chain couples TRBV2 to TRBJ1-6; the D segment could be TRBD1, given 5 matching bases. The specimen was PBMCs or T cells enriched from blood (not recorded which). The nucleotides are TGTGCCAGCAGTCAGGATCGCCGGGGGTATAATTCACCCCTCCACTTT. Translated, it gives CASSQDRRGYNSPLHF.